This T cell receptor (beta chain) was obtained from a study of blood T cells in healthy people across ages. A J-beta primer mix and a sample-barcoded 5' primer were used in a second PCR of about 7 to 12 cycles. Researchers report that a template-switch adaptor with 12 random nucleotides tagged each cDNA molecule. TCRdb called the 5' RACE reads again in MiXCR, with one record for every CDR3 protein. This table holds 1.5 million to 2 million distinct CDR3 sequences, approximately 32% found once. Study-level points and caveats: A strong correlation was seen between TCR beta diversity and naive T cell percentage.

Each donor gave roughly 9.8 milliliters of peripheral blood. CDR1 SGHRS and CDR2 YFSETQ come from the germline V gene. Trimming left V 5 bases short and J 5 bases short, with 13 bases between. The CDR3 covers 13 residues. This clonotype was observed a handful of times. The antigen is unknown. The source material was blood. The TCR was taken from a woman between 25 and 40 years old in good health. This rearrangement joins TRBV5-1 to TRBJ2-5, with unresolved D. In DNA form, the CDR3 reads TGCGCCAGCAGTTCTATACCGGAGGAGACCCAGTACTTC. Translated, it gives CASSSIPEETQYF.